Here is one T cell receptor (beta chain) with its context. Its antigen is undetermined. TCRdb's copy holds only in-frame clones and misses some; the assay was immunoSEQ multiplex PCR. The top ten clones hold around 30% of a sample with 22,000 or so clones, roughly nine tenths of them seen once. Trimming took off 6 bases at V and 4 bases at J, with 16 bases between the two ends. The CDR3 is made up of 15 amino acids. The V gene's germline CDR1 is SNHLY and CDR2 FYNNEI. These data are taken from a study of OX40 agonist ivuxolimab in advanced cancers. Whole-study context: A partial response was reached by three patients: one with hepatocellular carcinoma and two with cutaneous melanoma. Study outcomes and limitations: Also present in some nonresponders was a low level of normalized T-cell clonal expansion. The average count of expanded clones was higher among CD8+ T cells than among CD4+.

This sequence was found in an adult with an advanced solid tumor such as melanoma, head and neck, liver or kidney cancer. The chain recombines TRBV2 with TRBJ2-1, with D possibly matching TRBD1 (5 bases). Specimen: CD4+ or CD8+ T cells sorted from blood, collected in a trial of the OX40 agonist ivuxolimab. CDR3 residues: CASREDIGVYNEQFF. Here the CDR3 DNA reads TGTGCCAGCAGAGAGGACATTGGGGTTTACAATGAGCAGTTCTTC.